Listed here are 17 T cell receptor beta chains from one sample, sequenced in a study of TIL therapy for anti-PD-1-resistant metastatic lung cancer. Time point here: pre-treatment sample, taken before nivolumab and TIL therapy. This was the immunoSEQ v3 assay. Clones were sequenced by immunoSEQ multiplex PCR, and TCRdb holds only the in-frame ones, with some missing. The sample shows roughly 16,000 clones, around 88% of them seen only once. Sequenced here: blood, sampled at baseline. These TCRs come from a person aged 25-85 years with non-small cell lung cancer.

The chain links TRBV4-1 to TRBJ2-2; D tentatively fits TRBD1 or TRBD2 (5 bases each). V lost 4 bases and J lost 1, with 7 bases in between. CDR3 size: 14 residues. Germline values: CDR1 MGHRA, CDR2 YSYEKL. The CDR3 spells CASSRGRNTGELFF. CDR3 DNA: TGCGCCAGCAGCCGGGGACGGAACACCGGGGAGCTGTTTTTT.

V gene TRBV19 combines with J gene TRBJ1-6; possible D gene TRBD1, 6 bases. Germline V gives CDR1 LNHDA, CDR2 SQIVND (reference sequence). The V and J ends lost 6 bases and 6 bases respectively, with 15 bases between them. The CDR3 extends over 15 amino acids. The CDR3 DNA follows: TGTGCCAGTAGCCCACCGGGGGCAGGTAATTCACCCCTCCACTTT. Translation gives CASSPPGAGNSPLHF.

The rearrangement uses TRBV9 and TRBJ2-2, with D perhaps TRBD1 (6 bases). Germline V gene data show CDR1 as SGDLS and CDR2 as YYNGEE. The germline V and J ends were trimmed by 3 bases and 2 bases, with 11 bases remaining between them. This CDR3 region has 15 residues. CDR3 coding DNA: TGTGCCAGCAGCGCCAGGGGCTCCAACACCGGGGAGCTGTTTTTT. Translated: CASSARGSNTGELFF.

The CDR3 reads CASRETGANEKLFF. CDR3 DNA sequence: TGCGCCAGCCGAGAGACAGGAGCTAATGAAAAACTGTTTTTT. The chain carries TRBV5-1 and TRBJ1-4; a weak D match, TRBD1 (6 bases). Germline V gives CDR1 SGHRS, CDR2 YFSETQ. The V end lost 7 bases, the J end lost 3 bases, and 13 bases lay between the germline ends. The CDR3 loop spans 14 amino acids.

The chain couples TRBV11-3 to TRBJ2-5; 10 nucleotides align to TRBD1. V lost 5 bases to trimming and J lost 6 bases; unmatched junction nucleotides: 3. The CDR3 covers 13 residues. Looked up from germline, CDR1 is SGHNT and CDR2 is YENEEA. CDR3 sequence reads: CASSGDRGQTQYF. DNA of the CDR3: TGTGCCAGCAGCGGGGACAGGGGCCAGACCCAGTACTTC.

This chain links TRBV15 with TRBJ2-6; D gene uncertain. CDR1 is LNHNV and CDR2 is YYDKDF in the germline V gene (reference sequence). The CDR3 runs 14 residues. The V end lost 2 bases, the J end lost 0 bases, and 2 bases lay between the germline ends. CDR3 in DNA: TGTGCCACCAGCAGATTCTCTGGGGCCAACGTCCTGACTTTC. Translating gives CATSRFSGANVLTF.

The chain carries TRBV11-2 and TRBJ1-1; D not resolved. The V and J ends lost 1 base and 5 bases respectively, with 8 bases between them. Looked up from germline, CDR1 is SGHAT and CDR2 is FQNNGV. The CDR3 extends over 13 amino acids. CDR3 sequence reads: CASSLAGVTEAFF. For the CDR3, the DNA is TGTGCCAGCAGCTTAGCTGGGGTAACTGAAGCTTTCTTT.

The rearrangement uses TRBV7-8 and TRBJ1-5; 9 positions match TRBD1. V was clipped by 4 bases and J by 2 bases; unmatched bases: 6. The CDR3 length is 16 residues. Germline CDR1 and CDR2: SGHVS and FQNEAQ. The chain's CDR3 is CASSSQQGAGNQPQHF. The CDR3 DNA sequence: TGTGCCAGCAGCTCCCAACAGGGGGCGGGCAATCAGCCCCAGCATTTT.

This sequence joins TRBV9 and TRBJ2-1, with TRBD1 as a possible D gene (5 bases). The CDR3 runs 13 residues. V lost 2 bases, J lost 9 bases, and 12 bases lay in between. The germline CDR1 and CDR2 sequences are SGDLS and YYNGEE. CDR3 sequence: CASSVSRAGEQFF. The CDR3 DNA follows: TGTGCCAGCAGCGTCTCCAGGGCCGGTGAGCAGTTCTTC.

This chain joins TRBV14 and TRBJ2-3; 11 bases are a match to TRBD2. V lost 2 bases and J lost 3; bases outside the gene matches: 1. CDR1 and CDR2 (germline): SGHDN, FVKESK. This CDR3 is 15 amino acids long. The CDR3 DNA is TGTGCCAGCAGCCAACTAGCGGGGGGTACAGATACGCAGTATTTT. It encodes CASSQLAGGTDTQYF. The full variable domain, rest sourced from reference TRBV14 and TRBJ2-3, is EAGVTQFPSHSVIEKGQTVTLRCDPISGHDNLYWYRRVMGKEIKFLLHFVKESKQDESGMPNNRFLAERTGGTYSTLKVQPAELEDSGVYFCASSQLAGGTDTQYFGPGTRLTVL.

The V and J genes are TRBV28 and TRBJ1-2; 10 bases line up with TRBD1. The CDR3 length is 14 residues. Germline CDR1 reads MDHEN; CDR2 reads SYDVKM. Trimming cost V 6 bases and J 5 bases; bases outside gene matches: 6. CDR3 DNA: TGTGCCAGCAGCAGGGACAGGGGTTCGTATGGCTACACCTTC. This encodes CASSRDRGSYGYTF.

J is TRBJ2-1 and V is TRBV5-1, with D tentatively TRBD2 (6 bases). This CDR3 has 15 residues. Trimming shortened V by 0 bases and J by 4 bases, and 11 bases separated the two germline ends. Germline V lookup: CDR1 SGHRS, CDR2 YFSETQ. The CDR3 here is CASSLEAGRYNEQFF. In nucleotides, the CDR3 is TGCGCCAGCAGCTTGGAGGCGGGGAGATACAATGAGCAGTTCTTC.

This chain connects TRBV2 to TRBJ2-7, with no clear D. The CDR3 totals 14 residues. Germline CDR1 reads SNHLY; CDR2 reads FYNNEI. The V gene lost 7 bases and the J gene lost 2 bases, with 15 bases spanning the gap. CDR3 nucleotide sequence: TGTGCCAGCAACGGACCGGGTGCGGCCTACGAGCAGTACTTC. Translated: CASNGPGAAYEQYF.

A single count supports this clone. The chain joins TRBV5-1 to TRBJ1-4; D not certain. CDR1 and CDR2 (germline): SGHRS, YFSETQ. CDR3 length: 12 residues. V lost 6 bases and J 8 bases, leaving 11 bases between the germline ends. This CDR3 reads CASKGLLEKLFF. The CDR3 coding sequence is TGCGCCAGCAAGGGATTGCTGGAAAAACTGTTTTTT.

V gene TRBV10-3 combines with J gene TRBJ1-5; no clear D gene. The CDR3 is 14 amino acids. V was pared by 4 bases and J by 4 bases, with 11 bases between. Germline-derived CDR1 and CDR2 are ENHRY and SYGVKD. The DNA of the CDR3 is TGTGCCATCAGTGCAACGGGCGCTAATCAGCCCCAGCATTTT. Translated, it gives CAISATGANQPQHF.

The chain links TRBV28 to TRBJ2-2; 7 nucleotides agree with TRBD1. Germline CDR1 MDHEN, CDR2 SYDVKM. V shed 4 bases and J 6 bases; nucleotides not matched to a gene: 8. The CDR3 spans 15 residues. CDR3 DNA: TGTGCCAGCAGTTACGACAGGGTCGGTTCCGGGGAGCTGTTTTTT. Its protein is CASSYDRVGSGELFF.

The rearrangement joins TRBV14 to TRBJ2-7; 7 bases fit TRBD1. V gave up 11 bases and J gave up 3 bases; unmatched junction bases: 4. Germline CDR1 and CDR2: SGHDN and FVKESK. The CDR3 is 11 residues long. The CDR3 DNA is TGTGCCGGACAGGTTGGCTACGAGCAGTACTTC. It yields the protein CAGQVGYEQYF.